Each of the 24 T cell receptor beta chains below was sequenced from the same sample in a study of blood T cells in healthy people across ages. A second PCR of about 7 to 11 cycles used a sample-barcoded 5' primer and a J-beta primer mix. MiXCR, applied by TCRdb to the 5' RACE reads, yields one record per CDR3 protein. The table has approximately 800,000 distinct CDR3 sequences, 53% seen once. Source material: blood. Receptors were obtained from a man older than 75 in good health.

As for this clonotype: A much larger clone is a single base away; this may be a read error. The rearrangement links TRBV6-2 or TRBV6-3 to TRBJ2-1; TRBD2 might be the D (6 bases). The CDR3 spans 14 residues. V was trimmed by 7 bases and J by 5 bases, leaving 15 bases between them. Looked up from germline, CDR1 is MNHEY and CDR2 is SVGEGT. The CDR3 is CASTHSGTDNEQFF. CDR3 DNA sequence: TGTGCCAGCACTCATTCCGGGACTGACAATGAGCAGTTCTTC.

The rearrangement links TRBV24-1 to TRBJ2-5, with D unclear. Germline V gives CDR1 KGHDR, CDR2 SFDVKD. Trimming shortened V by 1 base and J by 7 bases, and 9 bases separated the two germline ends. The CDR3 spans 13 residues. The DNA of the CDR3 is TGTGCCACCAGTGATTTTTCTCCGGGGACCCAGTACTTC. This translates into CATSDFSPGTQYF.

The table lists this clonotype with a few counts. This chain connects TRBV4-1 to TRBJ1-1; D unresolved. The germline CDR1 and CDR2 sequences are MGHRA and YSYEKL. Trimming left V 0 bases short and J 1 base short, with 6 bases between. The CDR3 runs to 14 residues. The CDR3 loop is CASSQDPRNTEAFF. CDR3 in DNA: TGCGCCAGCAGCCAAGATCCAAGGAACACTGAAGCTTTCTTT.

This clonotype was picked up a small number of times. The J gene is TRBJ2-4, the V gene TRBV7-2; D is uncertain. V was pared by 1 base and J by 13 bases, with 14 bases between. Germline CDR1 and CDR2: SGHTA and FQGNSA. The CDR3 sequence is 13 residues long. The CDR3 sequence: CASSLGAWGEQYF. CDR3 in DNA: TGTGCCAGCAGCTTAGGCGCCTGGGGTGAGCAGTACTTC. Supplemented by reference TRBV7-2 and TRBJ2-4, the full variable domain reads GAGVSQSPSNKVTEKGKDVELRCDPISGHTALYWYRQSLGQGLEFLIYFQGNSAPDKSGLPSDRFSAERTGGSVSTLTIQRTQQEDSAVYLCASSLGAWGEQYFGAGTRLSVL.

CDR3 DNA: TGCAGTGCTAGAGATGACTGGGCAGGGGGCCGCCAAGAGACCCAGTACTTC. As protein: CSARDDWAGGRQETQYF. The J gene is TRBJ2-5, the V gene TRBV20-1; TRBD1 agrees at 8 bases. With V trimmed by 0 bases and J by 1 base, 10 bases remained unmatched. In germline, CDR1 is DFQATT, CDR2 SNEGSKA (reference sequence). This CDR3 spans 17 amino acids.

The V and J genes are TRBV27 and TRBJ2-7; 7 bases fit TRBD2. The V gene end was trimmed by 4 bases and the J gene end by 0 bases; junction bases not matched to a gene: 6. The CDR3 consists of 15 residues. Germline V CDR1 and CDR2: MNHEY, SMNVEV (reference sequence). CDR3 in amino acids: CASSWRGLNSYEQYF. The CDR3 region has the DNA TGTGCCAGCAGTTGGAGGGGACTAAACTCCTACGAGCAGTACTTC.

This chain connects TRBV11-2 to TRBJ2-1, with 8 bases aligning to TRBD2. CDR1 and CDR2 (germline): SGHAT, FQNNGV. J lost 7 bases, V lost 6 bases, and 17 bases had no gene match. CDR3 length: 17 residues. The CDR3: CASRRPGVASGSNEQFF. The CDR3 DNA reads TGTGCCAGCAGACGCCCCGGCGTGGCTAGCGGGTCAAATGAGCAGTTCTTC.

This clonotype has just a few counts. This chain joins TRBV29-1 and TRBJ2-1; TRBD2 matches 15 bases. This CDR3 comprises 14 residues. Trimming took 7 bases from V and 7 from J; bases not matched to a gene: 5. The V gene's germline CDR1 is SQVTM and CDR2 ANQGSEA. This chain's CDR3 is CSGGLAGGINEQFF. The CDR3 nucleotides read TGCAGCGGGGGACTAGCGGGAGGTATAAATGAGCAGTTCTTC.

J is TRBJ2-1 and V is TRBV29-1; tentative D call: TRBD1 (6 bases). The better agreement between TRBJ2-7 and the DNA end casts doubt on the J call. The germline V gene encodes CDR1 SQVTM and CDR2 ANQGSEA. This CDR3 is built from 14 residues. The CDR3 region is CSVDRGTRYNEQYF. The CDR3 DNA reads TGCAGCGTTGACCGAGGGACACGCTACAATGAGCAGTACTTC.

This clonotype has a count of ten or more. The chain has TRBV4-1 and TRBJ1-2; D gene uncertain. This CDR3 has 14 amino acids. V dropped 1 base and J dropped 1 base, with 7 bases sitting between them. CDR1 is MGHRA and CDR2 is YSYEKL in the germline V gene. DNA of the CDR3: TGCGCCAGCAGCCAAGTCCCCGATAACTATGGCTACACCTTC. This translates into CASSQVPDNYGYTF.

This clonotype has just a few counts. The rearrangement links TRBV6-1 to TRBJ2-1; D unclear. Germline V gives CDR1 MNHNS, CDR2 SASEGT. Trimming cost V 6 bases and J 0 bases, with 12 bases left between them. The length of the CDR3 is 15 residues. In DNA form, the CDR3 reads TGTGCCAGCAGCGAGACTCCAGGCTCCTACAATGAGCAGTTCTTC. Its translation: CASSETPGSYNEQFF.

The rearrangement links TRBV5-1 to TRBJ2-1, with unresolved D. CDR3 length: 16 residues. Germline CDR1 and CDR2: SGHRS and YFSETQ. With 0 bases removed from V and 0 bases from J, the gap between germline ends came to 10 bases. The CDR3 protein is CASSLGGSFSYNEQFF. CDR3 coding DNA: TGCGCCAGCAGCTTGGGTGGCTCATTCTCCTACAATGAGCAGTTCTTC.

The chain links TRBV25-1 to TRBJ2-1; D remains ambiguous. V was cut by 2 bases and J by 5 bases, with 13 bases left in between. The length of the CDR3 is 15 residues. The germline V gene encodes CDR1 MGHDK and CDR2 SYGVNS. Here the CDR3 DNA reads TGTGCCAGCAGTGAAGCGTTAAGATTCGACAATGAGCAGTTCTTC. Protein sequence: CASSEALRFDNEQFF.

This clonotype was observed a handful of times. The rearrangement uses TRBV7-2 and TRBJ2-1; D remains unclear. The germline V and J ends were trimmed by 11 bases and 7 bases, with 15 bases remaining between them. CDR1 and CDR2 from the germline V gene are SGHTA and FQGNSA. CDR3 length equals 12 residues. CDR3 nucleotides: TGTGCCGGCACATTTACGGGTAATGAGCAGTTCTTC. Its protein is CAGTFTGNEQFF.

This chain joins TRBV7-2 and TRBJ2-6; the D is unclear. Germline loops: CDR1 SGHTA, CDR2 FQGNSA. This CDR3 region has 17 residues. The V end was cut by 2 bases, the J end by 0 bases, with 11 bases between. For the CDR3, the DNA is TGTGCCAGCAGCTTACTTGGACGCTTCTCTGGGGCCAACGTCCTGACTTTC. Its translation is CASSLLGRFSGANVLTF. Complete variable domain (other parts from reference TRBV7-2 and TRBJ2-6): GAGVSQSPSNKVTEKGKDVELRCDPISGHTALYWYRQSLGQGLEFLIYFQGNSAPDKSGLPSDRFSAERTGGSVSTLTIQRTQQEDSAVYLCASSLLGRFSGANVLTFGAGSRLTVL.

The chain has TRBV2 and TRBJ1-5; a possible D gene is TRBD1 (6 bases). The V gene's germline CDR1 is SNHLY and CDR2 FYNNEI. V gave up 8 bases and J gave up 7 bases, with 18 bases separating them. This CDR3 is built from 14 residues. The chain's CDR3 is CASSSEGGGQPQHF. CDR3 DNA sequence: TGTGCCAGCTCGTCCGAAGGGGGTGGGCAGCCCCAGCATTTT.

The J gene is TRBJ2-7, the V gene TRBV5-1; D remains ambiguous. The CDR3 runs to 13 residues. Germline V gene lookup returns CDR1 SGHRS and CDR2 YFSETQ. V lost 6 bases to trimming and J lost 3 bases, with 13 bases between them. The CDR3 DNA is TGCGCCAGCACATCGGACGGATACTACGAGCAGTACTTC. This encodes CASTSDGYYEQYF.

This clonotype was seen a handful of times. This chain joins TRBV28 and TRBJ2-4; TRBD1 agrees at 8 bases. In germline, CDR1 is MDHEN, CDR2 SYDVKM. The CDR3 runs to 13 residues. With V trimmed by 7 bases and J by 5 bases, 4 bases remained unmatched. The CDR3 DNA follows: TGTGCCAGCATGGACAGGGTGCAAAACATTCAGTACTTC. Translated, it gives CASMDRVQNIQYF.

The V gene is TRBV21-1, the J gene TRBJ1-2; TRBD1 is the table's D call, not checked against the DNA. TRBV21-1 is labeled a pseudogene. The CDR3 extends over 17 amino acids. The CDR3 DNA sequence: TGTGCCAGCAGCAAAGGGAGAGGAAGGACAGGAGGCTATGGCTACACCTTC. Its protein product is CASSKGRGRTGGYGYTF.

V usage is TRBV7-9 and J usage is TRBJ2-7; D uncertain. Germline assignment: CDR1 SEHNR and CDR2 FQNEAQ (reference sequence). The CDR3 is 13 amino acids. V was trimmed by 6 bases and J by 2 bases, leaving 11 bases between them. As DNA, the CDR3 is TGTGCCAGCAGACCCTCAAGGCCCTACGAGCAGTACTTC. It encodes CASRPSRPYEQYF.

J is TRBJ2-2 and V is TRBV3-1; D remains ambiguous. V was shortened by 2 bases and J by 7 bases, with 5 bases between the two germline ends. Germline V lookup: CDR1 LGHDT, CDR2 YNNKEL (reference sequence). This CDR3 is built from 12 residues. CDR3 nucleotide sequence: TGTGCCAGCAGCCAACGGAGCGGGGAGCTGTTTTTT. This sequence encodes CASSQRSGELFF.

The V gene is TRBV15, the J gene TRBJ1-1; D uncertain. The V end lost 0 bases, the J end lost 1 base, and 6 bases lay between the germline ends. Germline CDR1 is LNHNV and CDR2 is YYDKDF (reference sequence). This CDR3 spans 14 amino acids. CDR3 sequence (DNA): TGTGCCACCAGCAGAGAGGTCGGGAACACTGAAGCTTTCTTT. Protein product: CATSREVGNTEAFF. The full variable domain, with the rest looked up from reference TRBV15 and TRBJ1-1, is DAMVIQNPRYQVTQFGKPVTLSCSQTLNHNVMYWYQQKSSQAPKLLFHYYDKDFNNEADTPDNFQSRRPNTSFCFLDIRSPGLGDTAMYLCATSREVGNTEAFFGQGTRLTVV.

This clonotype was recorded a few times. The chain uses TRBV11-2 and TRBJ2-7; D not resolved. This CDR3 is built from 13 residues. V lost 5 bases and J 6 bases, leaving 14 bases between the germline ends. Germline CDR1 is SGHAT and CDR2 is FQNNGV. The CDR3 loop is CASSLPGQGEQYF. The CDR3 nucleotides read TGTGCCAGCAGCCTCCCGGGTCAAGGCGAGCAGTACTTC.

The chain is built from TRBV4-1 and TRBJ1-2; tentative D call: TRBD1 (5 bases). The germline V gene has CDR1 MGHRA and CDR2 YSYEKL. The CDR3 is 15 amino acids. Trimming removed 1 base from V and 4 bases from J, with 13 bases in between. CDR3 sequence (DNA): TGCGCCAGCAGCCAAGGAGGGACGGATCCCTATGGCTACACCTTC. It encodes CASSQGGTDPYGYTF.